This T cell receptor (beta chain) appears in the sequencing data of a study of early T cells in non-severe SARS-CoV-2 infection. About the study: Unsorted whole-blood RNA was sequenced in bulk, leaving chains unpaired.

The library protocol tagged individual cDNA molecules with unique molecular identifiers. In TCRdb, the 5' RACE reads were re-called with MiXCR into one record per CDR3 protein. The repertoire holds some 64,000 distinct CDR3 sequences, with 10% as singletons. In germline, CDR1 is LGHNA, CDR2 YNFKEQ. With 1 base removed from V and 1 base from J, the gap between germline ends came to 8 bases. This CDR3 has 14 residues. V and J are TRBV4-2 and TRBJ2-7; no firm D call. The source is an adult who was a healthcare worker with PCR-confirmed SARS-CoV-2 infection or an uninfected control (not recorded which). The source was whole blood, collected at baseline. The CDR3: CASSQAARSYEQYF. The DNA for the CDR3 is TGTGCCAGCAGCCAAGCGGCTAGGTCCTACGAGCAGTACTTC.